These T cell receptor beta chains were read from a single sample in a study of T cell responses to AZD1222 COVID-19 vaccine. Generated by immunoSEQ multiplex PCR, the TCRdb table keeps only in-frame clones and is missing some. Of more than 150,000 clones in the sample, about 90% were seen once. The sample in question was peripheral blood, obtained on day 0 of AZD1222 vaccination. The origin of the receptors is an adult in good health. The CDR3 runs from the conserved cysteine through the conserved F or W. Each record gives: J gene, clone size, D gene, V gene, CDR3 length, CDR3 DNA, CDR3 protein. A D gene is named only where the DNA matches it firmly. Some rows mark clone size as missing; the rest say once, few, many or name a class of expanded clone.

TRBJ1-5	once	TRBD1	TRBV6-7	14	TGTGCCAGCAGTACAGGGGGCGGGAATCAGCCCCAGCATTTT	CASSTGGGNQPQHF
TRBJ1-6	once	NA	TRBV9	13	TGTGCCAGCAGCGCCGGGAGGGCGTCACCCCTCCACTTT	CASSAGRASPLHF
TRBJ2-5	NA	TRBD2	TRBV7-3	15	TGTGCCAGCAGCATGATAGCGGGGGAGCAAGAGACCCAGTACTTC	CASSMIAGEQETQYF
TRBJ1-4	NA	NA	TRBV28	12	TGTGCCAGCAGTCAGTCCAATGAAAAACTGTTTTTT	CASSQSNEKLFF
TRBJ2-7	NA	TRBD1	TRBV11-2	14	TGTGCCAGCAGCTCGGGACAGGGGAGGTACGAGCAGTACTTC	CASSSGQGRYEQYF
TRBJ1-2	once	NA	TRBV6-1	16	TGTGCCAGCAGTGAAGCGCTTGGGTCCTTTTTCTATGGCTACACCTTC	CASSEALGSFFYGYTF
TRBJ2-3	NA	NA	TRBV19	14	TGTGCCAGTAGTATCGGAAGGGGAGCAGATACGCAGTATTTT	CASSIGRGADTQYF
TRBJ1-1	few	NA	TRBV16	13	TGTGCCAGCAGCCAATCAGCGAACACTGAAGCTTTCTTT	CASSQSANTEAFF
TRBJ2-3	NA	TRBD2	TRBV5-1	15	TGCGCCAGCAGCTCCCTAGCGGGAGGCACAGATACGCAGTATTTT	CASSSLAGGTDTQYF
TRBJ2-5	NA	NA	TRBV30	12	TGTGCCTCCCGGGCAGTTCGAGAGACCCAGTACTTC	CASRAVRETQYF
TRBJ2-7	NA	TRBD1	TRBV4-1	14	TGCGCCAGCAGCCAACCGACAGGGTCCTACGAGCAGTACTTC	CASSQPTGSYEQYF
TRBJ2-3	few	NA	TRBV7-8	14	TGTGCCAGCAGCCCGGGGCCGAGCACAGATACGCAGTATTTT	CASSPGPSTDTQYF
TRBJ2-1	NA	TRBD1	TRBV27	14	TGTGCCAGCTCGCGGGACAGGGGGTACAATGAGCAGTTCTTC	CASSRDRGYNEQFF
TRBJ2-1	NA	TRBD2	TRBV27	18	TGTGCCAGCAGGGGACTAGCGGGGGGCCTCAGCTCCTACAATGAGCAGTTCTTC	CASRGLAGGLSSYNEQFF
TRBJ2-3	NA	TRBD2	TRBV11-1	15	TGTGCCAGCAGCCGTAGCGGGTTTAGCACAGATACGCAGTATTTT	CASSRSGFSTDTQYF
TRBJ1-2	NA	TRBD1	TRBV6-1	17	TGTGCCAGCAGTGAAGCCCATTTAGGACAGGGGGCATATGGCTACACCTTC	CASSEAHLGQGAYGYTF
TRBJ1-3	NA	TRBD1	TRBV7-3	15	TGTGCCAGCAGCCCGGACAGGGGGCTTGGAAACACCATATATTTT	CASSPDRGLGNTIYF
TRBJ1-2	NA	TRBD1	TRBV6-5	14	TGTGCCAGCAGAGGAGGACAGGGCTTTTTTGGCTACACCTTC	CASRGGQGFFGYTF
TRBJ1-2	NA	NA	TRBV9	13	TGTGCCAGCAGCCCCAGCGAGGCTTACGGCTACACCTTC	CASSPSEAYGYTF
TRBJ2-7	NA	NA	TRBV11-2	16	TGTGCCAGCAGCTTAGAAGGGGGACACTCCTCCTACGAGCAGTACTTC	CASSLEGGHSSYEQYF
TRBJ2-1	NA	TRBD2	TRBV4-3	16	TGCGCCAGCAGCCAAGCCGTAGCGGGGGGGTACAATGAGCAGTTCTTC	CASSQAVAGGYNEQFF
TRBJ1-2	NA	NA	TRBV11-2	12	TGTGCCAGCAGCTTTCCAGGGCGAGGCTACACCTTC	CASSFPGRGYTF
TRBJ1-2	once	NA	TRBV7-6	14	TGTGCCAGCAGCCTATTATCGGGGGCAAGGGGCTACACCTTC	CASSLLSGARGYTF
TRBJ2-3	NA	NA	TRBV4-3	14	TGCGCCAGCAGCCCAACATCGCCGGGAGATACGCAGTATTTT	CASSPTSPGDTQYF
TRBJ1-2	once	NA	TRBV7-2	16	TGTGCCAGCAGCTTAAATGGGGGGAAGAACAACTATGGCTACACCTTC	CASSLNGGKNNYGYTF
TRBJ2-7	NA	NA	TRBV18	12	TGTGCCAGCTCCCCGGGAGCTTACGAGCAGTACTTC	CASSPGAYEQYF
TRBJ2-2	once	NA	TRBV29-1	12	TGCAGCGTTGAGTGGGACGGCGGGGAGCTGTTTTTT	CSVEWDGGELFF
TRBJ2-7	NA	NA	TRBV7-7	13	TGTGCTAGCAGCAAGGGAGGTGTGAACGAGCAGTACTTC	CASSKGGVNEQYF
TRBJ1-1	NA	NA	TRBV19	11	TGTGCCAGTAGTACGGGGGCTGAAGCTTTCTTT	CASSTGAEAFF
TRBJ2-1	NA	NA	TRBV20-1	9	TGCAGTGCTAGGCATGAGCAGTTCTTC	CSARHEQFF
TRBJ2-6	NA	NA	TRBV27	20	TGTGCCAGCAGTACAAACCCCCCCACCTGGACCTACTCTGGGGCCAACGTCCTGACTTTC	CASSTNPPTWTYSGANVLTF
TRBJ2-1	NA	TRBD2	TRBV11-3	16	TGTGCCAGCAGCCTACGACTAGCGGGAGGTCTAAATGAGCAGTTCTTC	CASSLRLAGGLNEQFF
TRBJ1-2	NA	NA	TRBV11-2	14	TGTGCCAGCAGCCTAGGGGGAACTGACTATGGCTACACCTTC	CASSLGGTDYGYTF
TRBJ2-7	NA	TRBD2	TRBV15	14	TGTGCCACCGTGAGACTAGCGGGAGATCGCGAGCAGTACTTC	CATVRLAGDREQYF
TRBJ2-5	NA	TRBD2	TRBV6-5	15	TGTGCCAGCCGCACGGGTAGCGGGGGATCGGAGACCCAGTACTTC	CASRTGSGGSETQYF
TRBJ1-2	NA	TRBD1	TRBV28	15	TGTGCCAGCAGTGTGGGACAGACAACCTTTTATGGCTACACCTTC	CASSVGQTTFYGYTF
TRBJ1-2	NA	TRBD1	TRBV6-4	14	TGTGCCAGCAGTGGTTCGGCAGGGGGCGTCGGCTACACCTTC	CASSGSAGGVGYTF
TRBJ1-1	NA	NA	TRBV20-1	13	TGCAGTGCTAGTTGGGCAGGGAACACTGAAGCTTTCTTT	CSASWAGNTEAFF
TRBJ1-5	NA	NA	TRBV7-4	17	TGTGCCAGCAGCTTAGGAGGGTACGGGGGATTGGGTCAGCCCCAGCATTTT	CASSLGGYGGLGQPQHF
TRBJ1-1	NA	NA	TRBV3-1/TRBV3-2	13	TGTGCCAGCAGCTTCAGGGGATTCACTGAAGCTTTCTTT	CASSFRGFTEAFF
TRBJ2-7	once	NA	TRBV6-1	13	TGTGCCAGCAGTGCAGCGGTCTCCTACGAGCAGTACTTC	CASSAAVSYEQYF
TRBJ2-3	NA	NA	TRBV28	14	TGTGCCAGCCTACCCGGAAGGCTCCCAGATACGCAGTATTTT	CASLPGRLPDTQYF
TRBJ1-5	NA	NA	TRBV2	13	TGTGCCAGCAGAACAGGGCTCGGTCAGCCCCAGCATTTT	CASRTGLGQPQHF
TRBJ1-6	once	TRBD1	TRBV4-3	16	TGCGCCAGCAGCCAAAGGGACAGGGAAGTTTTAAGACCCCTCCACTTT	CASSQRDREVLRPLHF
TRBJ1-3	NA	NA	TRBV7-9	16	TGTGCCAGCAGCAGTACACAGGTCCTCTCTGGAAACACCATATATTTT	CASSSTQVLSGNTIYF
TRBJ2-7	NA	TRBD1	TRBV7-6	12	TGTGCCAGCAGCCATGACAGGGGCGAGCAGTACTTC	CASSHDRGEQYF
TRBJ2-7	NA	NA	TRBV11-2	13	TGTGCCAGCAGCAAGGACTCACTTGCCGAGCAGTACTTC	CASSKDSLAEQYF
TRBJ2-1	once	TRBD1	TRBV7-2	15	TGTGCCAGCAGCGGGGACAGGGCGCCCTACAATGAGCAGTTCTTC	CASSGDRAPYNEQFF
TRBJ2-1	few	NA	TRBV9	16	TGTGCCAGCAACCCACTCCCGAAGGCCTCCGGCAATGAGCAGTTCTTC	CASNPLPKASGNEQFF
TRBJ2-2	NA	TRBD2	TRBV5-6	16	TGTGCCAGCAGCCCCTTTGACGGGAGGGCCCCCGGGGAGCTGTTTTTT	CASSPFDGRAPGELFF
TRBJ1-1	NA	NA	TRBV6-5	15	TGTGCCAGCAGACCTTCAATTGGACAGCGCGTAAGAGCTTTCTTT	CASRPSIGQRVRAFF
TRBJ2-3	NA	TRBD2	TRBV2	14	TGTGCCAGCAGTCCCGGGGGGGGCACAGATACGCAGTATTTT	CASSPGGGTDTQYF
TRBJ2-7	NA	TRBD1	TRBV10-2	15	TGCGCCAGCAGTACTTTGGACAGGGGCGGCGACGAGCAGTACTTC	CASSTLDRGGDEQYF
TRBJ2-5	NA	TRBD2	TRBV30	16	TGTGCCTGGGCCCTTGGACTAGCGGGATCCCAAGAGACCCAGTACTTC	CAWALGLAGSQETQYF
TRBJ1-1	few	NA	TRBV28	13	TGTGCCAGCAAGGACACCCTGAACACTGAAGCTTTCTTT	CASKDTLNTEAFF